This TCR beta chain was obtained from a study of T-cell memory formation after mild COVID-19. Study findings and constraints: For contracting clones, CD4+ ones sat mainly in CM and EM, CD8+ in EMRA. Pre-infection memory carried some responding clones, suggesting that cross-reactive memory joined.

CDR3 length: 15 amino acids. CDR1 and CDR2 (germline): LNHDA, SQIVND (reference sequence). V dropped 3 bases and J dropped 7 bases, with 18 bases sitting between them. Constant-segment primers and 5'RACE yielded cDNA libraries for TCR alpha and TCR beta, each carrying sample barcodes and UMIs. TCRdb called the 5' RACE reads again in MiXCR, with one record for every CDR3 protein. This table has approximately 440,000 distinct CDR3 sequences, approximately 20% appearing once. Only a few counts were recorded for this clonotype. Antigen unknown. This rearrangement joins TRBV19 to TRBJ1-2, with D possibly being TRBD1 (5 bases). The sequenced sample was PBMCs or a T cell subset sorted from them (not recorded which). This clonotype originated in an adult woman who had mild COVID-19 (a few samples of this study predate the infection). Cell type and time point are not known. This chain's CDR3 is CASSIGHDGARGYTF. CDR3 DNA sequence: TGTGCCAGTAGTATCGGACACGACGGCGCCCGTGGCTACACCTTC.